These 27 T cell receptor beta chains share one sample of origin, sequenced in a study of T cell responses to AZD1222 COVID-19 vaccine. The table came from immunoSEQ multiplex PCR; TCRdb's copy has only in-frame clones and leaves some out. The data contain some 150,000 clones, approximately 88% of them seen just once; the ten biggest clones take up approximately 3.6%. This specimen consisted of peripheral blood, obtained on day 0 of MenACWY control vaccination. These receptors all stem from an adult in good health.

This clone was detected only a few times. The rearrangement joins TRBV3-1 (or the pseudogene TRBV3-2) to TRBJ2-7; D uncertain. There are 13 residues in the CDR3. V gave up 1 base and J gave up 3 bases, with 7 bases separating them. Germline V gives CDR1 LGHDT, CDR2 YNNKEL (reference sequence). The CDR3 spells CASSQAWDYEQYF. The DNA for the CDR3 is TGTGCCAGCAGCCAAGCCTGGGACTACGAGCAGTACTTC.

This clone is a singleton in its sample. An end of the junction does not agree with germline; a read error may underlie this. The chain links TRBV5-1 to TRBJ1-1; no clear D. This CDR3 has 13 amino acids. Germline V gene lookup returns CDR1 SGHRS and CDR2 YFSETQ. The CDR3 region has the DNA TGCGCCAGCAGCTTGAAAGGGAACGCTGAAGCTTTCTTT. Its translation is CASSLKGNAEAFF.

This rearrangement joins TRBV7-6 to TRBJ2-1, with D unclear. Between the trimmed V and J ends, which lost 1 base and 5 bases, there was a span of 6 bases. Germline loops: CDR1 SGHVS, CDR2 FNYEAQ. The CDR3 sequence is 13 residues long. The CDR3 nucleotides read TGTGCCAGCAGCTTAGACATAAACAATGAGCAGTTCTTC. Translating gives CASSLDINNEQFF.

This chain joins TRBV29-1 and TRBJ1-2, with D hard to call. The ends were cut back, 4 bases at V and 0 bases at J, with 15 bases in the middle. Germline-derived CDR1 and CDR2 are SQVTM and ANQGSEA. The CDR3 length is 15 residues. CDR3 nucleotides: TGCAGCGTTGGCGTGGGTCGGGGTTCTAACTATGGCTACACCTTC. This codes for CSVGVGRGSNYGYTF.

The chain links TRBV24-1 to TRBJ2-1; 9 nucleotides line up with TRBD1. Trimming at V came to 3 bases and at J to 6 bases, leaving 5 bases not matched to a gene. The CDR3 sequence is 15 residues long. Per the germline V gene, CDR1 is KGHDR and CDR2 is SFDVKD. In DNA, the CDR3 is TGTGCCACCAGTGATCCGGGACAGGGTCTCAATGAGCAGTTCTTC. It is translated as CATSDPGQGLNEQFF.

V is TRBV7-9 and J is TRBJ1-2, with unresolved D. The V and J ends lost 5 bases and 7 bases respectively, with 8 bases between them. The germline gives CDR1 SEHNR, CDR2 FQNEAQ (reference sequence). This CDR3 is 11 amino acids long. The CDR3 is CASSVPSGYTF. Written as DNA, the CDR3 is TGTGCCAGCAGCGTCCCAAGTGGCTACACCTTC. The full variable domain, rest sourced from reference TRBV7-9 and TRBJ1-2, is DTGVSQNPRHKITKRGQNVTFRCDPISEHNRLYWYRQTLGQGPEFLTYFQNEAQLEKSRLLSDRFSAERPKGSFSTLEIQRTEQGDSAMYLCASSVPSGYTFGSGTRLTVV.

The CDR3 loop is CASSPQDNEQFF. The CDR3 region has the DNA TGTGCCAGCTCACCACAGGACAATGAGCAGTTCTTC. The J gene is TRBJ2-1, the V gene TRBV18; no clear D. Germline CDR1 KGHSH, CDR2 LQKENI. The V end lost 1 base, the J end lost 5 bases, and 3 bases lay between the germline ends. This CDR3 has 12 amino acids.

The V call is TRBV4-2, the J call TRBJ1-5; D ambiguous. Deletions cut 0 bases from V and 0 bases from J, with 18 bases between. Germline-derived CDR1 and CDR2 are LGHNA and YNFKEQ. The CDR3 extends over 19 amino acids. CDR3 region: CASSQEVGSQQNSNQPQHF. The CDR3 coding sequence is TGTGCCAGCAGCCAAGAAGTCGGCAGTCAACAGAATAGCAATCAGCCCCAGCATTTT.

The CDR3 sequence: CASGSVGSQHF. In DNA form, the CDR3 reads TGTGCTAGTGGTTCGGTTGGGTCCCAGCATTTT. The rearrangement links TRBV12-5 to TRBJ1-5; D ambiguous. The germline gives CDR1 LGHNT, CDR2 FRNRAP. This CDR3 has 11 residues. V was pared by 4 bases and J by 11 bases, with 9 bases between.

The chain carries TRBV30 and TRBJ2-5; either TRBD1 or TRBD2 may supply D (5 bases each). The ends were cut back, 0 bases at V and 5 bases at J, with 19 bases in the middle. The CDR3 consists of 16 residues. CDR1 and CDR2 from the germline V gene are GTSNPN and SVGIG (reference sequence). Here the CDR3 DNA reads TGTGCCTGGAGTGTTTTCGGGACCCAGGTACGGGAGACCCAGTACTTC. Its translation: CAWSVFGTQVRETQYF.

This chain links TRBV3-1 (or the pseudogene TRBV3-2) with TRBJ2-2, with TRBD2 matching over 11 bases. The CDR3 is made up of 19 amino acids. Germline lookup yields CDR1 LGHDT and CDR2 YNNKEL (reference sequence). V lost 1 base to trimming and J lost 0 bases; unmatched junction nucleotides: 7. The CDR3 reads CASSQVAGGDRSNTGELFF. For the CDR3, the DNA is TGTGCCAGCAGCCAAGTAGCGGGGGGGGACCGATCGAACACCGGGGAGCTGTTTTTT.

The gene calls are TRBV6-2 or TRBV6-3 and TRBJ2-6; the D gene could be TRBD1 or TRBD2 (6 bases each). The CDR3 loop spans 15 amino acids. Germline assignment: CDR1 MNHEY and CDR2 SVGEGT. V lost 4 bases, J lost 4 bases, and 11 bases lay in between. The CDR3 is CASSWGAPGANVLTF. CDR3 DNA sequence: TGTGCCAGCAGTTGGGGGGCGCCGGGGGCCAACGTCCTGACTTTC.

J is TRBJ2-7 and V is TRBV3-1 (or the pseudogene TRBV3-2); 9 nucleotides line up with TRBD2. This CDR3 has 17 residues. V was clipped by 0 bases and J by 0 bases; unmatched bases: 6. Germline lookup yields CDR1 LGHDT and CDR2 YNNKEL (reference sequence). Here the CDR3 reads CASSQDGASGISYEQYF. The CDR3 DNA follows: TGTGCCAGCAGCCAAGATGGGGCTAGCGGGATCTCCTACGAGCAGTACTTC.

The gene calls are TRBV19 and TRBJ2-7, with 9 nucleotides matching TRBD1. The J segment lost 6 bases and the V segment lost 5 bases, leaving 5 bases of the junction unmatched. This CDR3 is built from 13 residues. Germline V lookup: CDR1 LNHDA, CDR2 SQIVND (reference sequence). Here the CDR3 reads CASSPDRGSEQYF. CDR3 coding DNA: TGTGCCAGTAGTCCGGACAGGGGCTCCGAGCAGTACTTC. Full variable domain (outside the CDR3, taken from reference TRBV19 and TRBJ2-7): DGGITQSPKYLFRKEGQNVTLSCEQNLNHDAMYWYRQDPGQGLRLIYYSQIVNDFQKGDIAEGYSVSREKKESFPLTVTSAQKNPTAFYLCASSPDRGSEQYFGPGTRLTVT.

The genes are TRBV6-5 and TRBJ2-2, with a possible D match to TRBD2 (6 bases). Germline loops: CDR1 MNHEY, CDR2 SVGAGI. The V gene lost 10 bases and the J gene lost 7 bases, with 22 bases spanning the gap. CDR3 length equals 15 residues. CDR3 protein: CATGRYGGAVGELFF. The CDR3 DNA sequence: TGTGCCACCGGACGGTATGGCGGGGCCGTCGGGGAGCTGTTTTTT.

V gene TRBV2 combines with J gene TRBJ2-3, with 7 bases that match TRBD2. Germline lookup yields CDR1 SNHLY and CDR2 FYNNEI. V shed 5 bases and J 4 bases; nucleotides not matched to a gene: 6. This CDR3 spans 14 amino acids. DNA of the CDR3: TGTGCCAGCAGTTGGCTAGCGGAGGCAGATACGCAGTATTTT. Its translation is CASSWLAEADTQYF.

The chain has TRBV6-5 and TRBJ1-2; tentative D call: TRBD1 (6 bases). This CDR3 spans 15 amino acids. CDR1 and CDR2 (germline): MNHEY, SVGAGI. The ends were cut back, 6 bases at V and 5 bases at J, with 19 bases in the middle. CDR3 in amino acids: CASRENPGVGYGYTF. The CDR3 region has the DNA TGTGCCAGCAGAGAGAACCCAGGGGTTGGATATGGCTACACCTTC.

The V call is TRBV5-6, the J call TRBJ1-2; D is possibly TRBD1 (6 bases). The V gene lost 4 bases and the J gene lost 6 bases, with 13 bases spanning the gap. CDR3 size: 13 residues. The V gene's germline CDR1 is SGHDT and CDR2 YYEEEE. CDR3 protein: CASSRLQGHGYTF. The CDR3, as DNA: TGTGCCAGCAGCCGACTGCAGGGGCATGGCTACACCTTC.

V and J are TRBV6-6 and TRBJ2-5; TRBD2 aligns across 12 bases. Germline lookup yields CDR1 MNHNY and CDR2 SVGAGI (reference sequence). The CDR3 covers 18 residues. J was trimmed by 1 base and V by 5 bases; bases with no gene match: 11. The CDR3 sequence: CASSPASGRAPSQETQYF. The CDR3 region has the DNA TGTGCCAGCAGTCCAGCTAGCGGGAGGGCCCCATCCCAAGAGACCCAGTACTTC.

This sequence joins TRBV7-2 and TRBJ2-3; 9 positions agree with TRBD2. Germline CDR1 and CDR2: SGHTA and FQGNSA. The V and J ends lost 2 bases and 0 bases, in that order; junction bases with no gene match: 6. The CDR3 consists of 17 residues. CDR3 sequence: CASSLRPSGDSTDTQYF. The DNA for the CDR3 is TGTGCCAGCAGCTTACGTCCTAGCGGGGATAGCACAGATACGCAGTATTTT.

The chain combines TRBV7-2 with TRBJ1-2; D unclear. CDR3 length: 13 amino acids. From germline, CDR1 is SGHTA and CDR2 FQGNSA. V was trimmed by 5 bases and J by 7 bases, leaving 14 bases between them. CDR3 protein: CASSLGGEGGYTF. The CDR3 DNA sequence: TGTGCCAGCAGCCTAGGTGGGGAGGGTGGCTACACCTTC.

The chain combines TRBV9 with TRBJ1-2; 8 bases fit TRBD1. The germline CDR1 and CDR2 sequences are SGDLS and YYNGEE. After removal of 4 bases from V and 8 bases from J, the junction contained 13 bases not matched to a gene. The CDR3 extends over 15 amino acids. CDR3 loop: CASSPSLDRVEGYTF. CDR3 DNA sequence: TGTGCCAGCAGCCCATCTTTGGACAGGGTTGAGGGCTACACCTTC. The whole variable domain, filled in from reference TRBV9 and TRBJ1-2, reads DSGVTQTPKHLITATGQRVTLRCSPRSGDLSVYWYQQSLDQGLQFLIQYYNGEERAKGNILERFSAQQFPDLHSELNLSSLELGDSALYFCASSPSLDRVEGYTFGSGTRLTVV.

The chain has TRBV2 and TRBJ2-7; TRBD1 is a possible D gene (5 bases). The CDR3 covers 15 residues. Trimming shortened V by 2 bases and J by 0 bases, and 11 bases separated the two germline ends. Germline lookup yields CDR1 SNHLY and CDR2 FYNNEI. In DNA form, the CDR3 reads TGTGCCAGCAGTGAATCCAGACAGAGCTCCTACGAGCAGTACTTC. This gives the protein CASSESRQSSYEQYF.

To note about this clone: In the same sample, other DNA sequences code for this CDR3. This sequence joins TRBV18 and TRBJ1-1; possibly TRBD1 for D (5 bases). V lost 3 bases and J lost 0, with 8 bases in between. Germline V gene lookup returns CDR1 KGHSH and CDR2 LQKENI. This CDR3 has 14 residues. In nucleotides, the CDR3 is TGTGCCAGCTCACCGCCAGGGCTGAACACTGAAGCTTTCTTT. It yields the protein CASSPPGLNTEAFF.

V usage is TRBV7-2 and J usage is TRBJ2-3, with D unresolved. The germline V gene has CDR1 SGHTA and CDR2 FQGNSA. The length of the CDR3 is 13 residues. V shed 7 bases and J shed 2 bases, with 10 bases lying between them. CDR3 amino acids: CASNKVSTDTQYF. The DNA for the CDR3 is TGTGCCAGCAATAAAGTATCCACAGATACGCAGTATTTT.

The V and J genes are TRBV6-2 or TRBV6-3 and TRBJ2-1, with D hard to call. This CDR3 comprises 11 residues. Germline V gene sequence: CDR1 MNHEY, CDR2 SVGEGT. V was pared by 4 bases and J by 10 bases, with 8 bases between. The CDR3 DNA sequence: TGTGCCAGCAGTTTATCTGCCGAGCAGTTCTTC. Amino acid sequence: CASSLSAEQFF.

The gene calls are TRBV3-1 (or the pseudogene TRBV3-2) and TRBJ1-6; D is possibly TRBD1 (5 bases). The CDR3 runs to 15 residues. V was shortened by 4 bases and J by 8 bases, with 15 bases between the two germline ends. CDR1 is LGHDT, CDR2 YNNKEL, per germline (reference sequence). The CDR3 protein is CASSRAGLDDSPLHF. The DNA for the CDR3 is TGTGCCAGCAGCCGAGCGGGACTCGACGATTCACCCCTCCACTTT.